This section outlines one T cell receptor (beta chain) sequence together with its context. This entry is derived from a study of shared T cell receptors in the human thymus. Measured with immunoSEQ multiplex PCR; TCRdb has only the in-frame clones, and not every one. This table holds about 660,000 clones, approximately 87% found once. This same sample was also taken into another study, of human thymus T cells. Per that paper: Resections obtained during corrective heart surgery supplied the thymus tissue. Thymic and blood repertoires appeared to show biased V and J gene usage. Related studies found that unrelated individuals share highly overlapping thymic repertoires.

This TCR derives from a boy in the first two years of life with a congenital heart defect. Sequencing input: thymocytes.

DNA of the CDR3: TGCACCAGCAGCCAAGATTGGAGGGAGGGCCAAAGAGATACGCAGTATTTT. The encoded protein is CTSSQDWREGQRDTQYF. The chain links TRBV1 to TRBJ2-3; the DNA was not compared with TRBD2, the D call given in the table. TRBV1 is a listed pseudogene. The CDR3 sequence is 17 residues long.